This entry features one TCR beta chain sequence. Sample-barcoded 5' priming and a J-beta primer mix drove a second PCR of roughly 6 to 12 cycles. TCRdb called the 5' RACE reads again in MiXCR, with one record for every CDR3 protein. The sample contains 1 million to 1.2 million distinct CDR3 sequences, 35% to 40% of which appear only once. This sample is drawn from a study of blood T cells in healthy people across ages. Germline CDR1 KGHSH, CDR2 LQKENI. This CDR3 has 14 amino acids. V trimming: 3 bases; J trimming: 7 bases; junction bases outside the gene matches: 8. The sequence came from a man aged 18 to 35 in good health. The V and J genes are TRBV18 and TRBJ1-2; TRBD1 matches at 7 bases. The source material was blood. The CDR3 DNA is TGTGCCAGCTCACCGACGACAGGGAAGGGTGGCTACACCTTC. Translated: CASSPTTGKGGYTF.